This entry lists 4 T cell receptor beta chains sequenced from one sample in a study of metastatic and nonmetastatic thyroid tumors. Until they underwent thyroid surgery, no patient had received any treatment. With MiXCR, TCRdb reprocessed the PCR reads. The table shows roughly 24,000 clones, with around a fifth occurring only once. Sequencing was performed on blood. The source is a male donor with papillary thyroid cancer or a benign thyroid nodule (not recorded which). Some clones in this sample may be carry-over from other donors' samples.

This clone was counted ten times or more. The V and J genes are TRBV20-1 and TRBJ2-7; the match to TRBD2 covers 8 bases. The trim removed 1 base at V and 5 bases at J, leaving 7 bases unmatched. This CDR3 has 14 residues. CDR1 and CDR2 from the germline V gene are DFQATT and SNEGSKA (reference sequence). CDR3 sequence: CSARVSGSADEQYF. The CDR3 bases are TGCAGTGCTAGAGTAAGCGGGAGTGCCGACGAGCAGTACTTC.

Many counts were recorded for this clone. The chain combines TRBV10-3 with TRBJ1-2, with D unresolved. V shed 0 bases and J shed 8 bases, with 13 bases lying between them. From germline, CDR1 is ENHRY and CDR2 SYGVKD. The CDR3 sequence is 14 residues long. The CDR3 is CAISESGGIGGYTF. CDR3 DNA: TGTGCCATCAGTGAGTCAGGCGGGATAGGAGGCTACACCTTC.

Many counts were recorded for this clone. The chain is built from TRBV6-7 and TRBJ2-3; 8 bases agree with TRBD1. TRBV6-7 is an ORF, and what it does is uncertain. The CDR3 has 19 residues. After removal of 1 base from V and 0 bases from J, the junction contained 12 bases not matched to a gene. CDR3 in DNA: TGTGCCAGCAGTTACTTCGGACAGGGTGTCCATTATAGCACAGATACGCAGTATTTT. The encoded protein is CASSYFGQGVHYSTDTQYF.

The chain uses TRBV20-1 and TRBJ2-7; D gene unclear. Germline V lookup: CDR1 DFQATT, CDR2 SNEGSKA (reference sequence). Trimming removed 2 bases from V and 0 bases from J, with 8 bases in between. The CDR3 is 13 amino acids. The CDR3 spells CSARTGFSYEQYF. DNA for the CDR3: TGCAGTGCTAGAACGGGCTTCTCCTACGAGCAGTACTTC.